This section outlines one T cell receptor beta chain sequence together with its context. The CDR3 covers 15 residues. Germline V gene sequence: CDR1 LNHNV, CDR2 YYDKDF (reference sequence). The record originates from a study of blood T cells in healthy people across ages. A second PCR of about 7 to 12 cycles used a sample-barcoded 5' primer and a J-beta primer mix. Every sample gave at least 2.5 million paired-end reads containing CDR3. A single record per CDR3 protein comes from TCRdb applying MiXCR to the 5' RACE reads. The table has about 680,000 distinct CDR3 sequences, more than 40% seen once; the top ten hold approximately 32%.

This receptor was identified in a woman aged 60-70 years in good health. Sequencing was performed on blood. V is TRBV15 and J is TRBJ2-5; tentatively, D is TRBD1 (5 bases). The DNA end is more similar to TRBJ2-7, so the J call may be wrong. This CDR3 is CATSRKGRPDHEQYF. The DNA of the CDR3 is TGTGCCACCAGCCGCAAGGGGCGGCCGGACCACGAGCAGTACTTC.